This TCR beta chain was retrieved from a study of blood T cells in healthy people across ages (dated by TCRdb to the mid-2010s). With regard to the full study: In model experiments, template switching captured about one uniquely barcoded TCR beta cDNA molecule for every two T cells. The study measured age-related changes in TCR beta repertoire diversity using deep sequencing normalized with unique cDNA molecular identifiers. The donors were split into four age groups: young (average around 16 years), middle-aged (roughly 39), aged (approximately 60) and long-lived (roughly 88). Using the same blood draw, the study looked at two additional independent replicas of 1 million unique cDNA reads for two donors, one aged 18 to 30 and the other aged 80 or older.

Its CDR3 holds 15 amino acids, cysteine through phenylalanine. The CDR3 DNA has 45 bases and is translated from base 1. The germline V gene (reference sequence) supplies CDR1 SEHNR and CDR2 FQNEAQ. A distance of 12 bases separates the germline ends of V and J, which lose 1 base and 5 bases respectively. This clonotype was detected only a few times. Its binding antigen is unknown. No much larger clone is present one base from it, and per-base qualities are unavailable. General findings and caveats noted by the study authors: The CMV infection status of donors was not known, potentially confounding age-related changes in expanded clonotypes. Conclusive comparison of naive and antigen-experienced compartments was prevented by the profiling of bulk unsorted PBMCs. The long-lived group showed more naive CD4+ T cells, fewer expanded clones and increased TCR diversity than the aged group, suggesting age selection. A strong correlation was found between observed TCR beta diversity and the percentage of naive T cells measured by flow cytometry. Estimates of total diversity based on one million sequenced T cells were regarded as lower bounds and as underestimates. Observed TCR beta diversity per million T cells fell roughly linearly with age, and a significant reduction was already apparent by age roughly 41.

Donors were about 36 systemically healthy Caucasian individuals from Russia aged roughly 6 to 100 years. Approximately 9.3 milliliters of peripheral blood were drawn from each donor into EDTA-treated Vacutainer tubes. Ficoll-Paque density-gradient centrifugation was used to isolate PBMCs, with at least 7 million per sample. Trizol reagent was used to extract total RNA from PBMCs, with at least 6 micrograms per sample. For every donor, an aliquot of PBMCs went through flow cytometry to measure the percentages of naive CD45RAhigh/CD27high T cells. Preparation of the library involved 5' RACE. The instrument was an Illumina HiSeq 2500. A second PCR of roughly 6 to 12 cycles was performed with a sample-barcoded 5' primer and a J-beta primer mix. Each TCR beta cDNA molecule received a unique molecular identifier from a template-switch 5' adaptor carrying 12 random nucleotides. Each sample yielded at least 3 million CDR3-containing paired-end reads. First-strand cDNA synthesis was performed from all RNA using the Mint cDNA synthesis kit, with priming by a TRBC-specific oligonucleotide. Following uracil-DNA glycosylase treatment, all cDNA underwent a first 18-cycle PCR with the universal primers M1SS and BC2_uni_R. Regarding the original processing steps: Normalization of each sample was performed by random selection of 1 million high-quality reads, each carrying a distinct molecular identifier. Instead of being binned into consensus sequences, reads with shared molecular identifiers were discarded. MiTCR, set to a Q25 quality threshold and the strictest error-elimination algorithm, was used for CDR3 identification, clonotype clustering and error correction. A nonparametric unseen species model with Euler transformation was used to estimate a lower bound on total TCR beta diversity. TCRdb redid the processing of the public reads, applying fastp at Q25 and MiXCR, and retained in-frame beta chains. Each entry merges the rows of one CDR3 protein and shows their most common DNA and genes. The V and J calls were not made by the authors but by TCRdb's processing. The table for this sample lists 750,000 to 850,000 distinct CDR3 sequences; around 25% of them were counted only once. Of the sample, 3% to 4% falls within the top ten clones.

The sample was also reused in another study, on T cells of mothers and their children. That second report states: Nine systemically healthy Caucasian individuals served as donors, namely three mothers together with their six children. cDNA synthesis used all of the extracted RNA, with approximately 1.4 ug of RNA in each 15 ul reaction. In the second PCR, the M1S primer introduced both the sample barcodes and 2-4 random nucleotides. Over 8.5 million TCR beta CDR3 reads were obtained for each mother, and millions of reads were obtained for each child. In both related and unrelated pairs, thymic selection shapes the output of TCR recombination in a similar way, with inherited differences having only a minor effect. Normalized repertoire overlap was always slightly but never significantly higher in related than unrelated mother-child pairs. With a sensitivity of roughly 93 clones per million clonotypes, no persistent microchimeric T cell clones were detected. To look for features that set related mother-child pairs apart from unrelated individuals, the researchers ran deep NGS to compare the TCR beta repertoires of mothers and children. On average, the children were around 11 +/- 4 years old, while the mothers were approximately 41 +/- 4 years old. After adapters were ligated using NEBNext reagents, the libraries underwent 100+100 nt paired-end sequencing on an Illumina HiSeq 2000. To prevent cross-contamination, the mother and child libraries were prepared one month apart and sequenced in separate runs. Each donor had between 500,000 and 2,000,000 distinct TCR beta clonotypes identified. Naive TCR beta clonotypes were estimated from low-frequency clonotypes matched to each donor's FACS-determined naive share, without sorting.

The sequence came from a boy younger than 18 in good health. The rearrangement joined TRBV7-9 to TRBJ2-4, with the D call perhaps TRBD1 or TRBD2, each one matching 5 bases. Material: blood. The DNA is TGTGCCAGCAGCTTAGTGAGGGGAGTCGAAAACATTCAGTACTTC. The encoded protein is CASSLVRGVENIQYF.